A single sample is the source of the 17 T cell receptor beta chains below, sequenced in a study of CD8+ T cells in alopecia areata. Sequencing relied on a cDNA template that was reverse transcribed from extracted RNA. Repertoires were generated with immunoSEQ multiplex PCR, while TCRdb's copy carries only in-frame clones and drops some. The profile shows fewer than 250,000 clones, approximately 38% of them singletons. Stated treatment: oral pan-JAK inhibitor, 5-10 mg twice daily. This material consisted of CD4+ T cells sorted from blood, taken at approximately week 30, from a patient treated with tofacitinib. All receptors derive from a human donor with alopecia areata.

The V and J genes are TRBV30 and TRBJ2-2; D ambiguous. The CDR3 covers 14 residues. Germline CDR1 GTSNPN, CDR2 SVGIG (reference sequence). Trimming pared 4 bases from V and 5 bases from J, leaving 14 bases between. The CDR3 loop reads CAWTPSGRTGELFF. CDR3 in DNA: TGTGCCTGGACCCCAAGTGGCAGAACCGGGGAGCTGTTTTTT.

This clone has more than one count but fewer than ten. J is TRBJ1-5 and V is TRBV29-1; TRBD1 matches 8 bases. V was pared by 4 bases and J by 4 bases, with 9 bases of the junction left unmatched. CDR3 size: 15 residues. The germline V gene has CDR1 SQVTM and CDR2 ANQGSEA. CDR3 in amino acids: CSVVETGALNQPQHF. The DNA for the CDR3 is TGCAGCGTTGTTGAGACAGGGGCCCTGAATCAGCCCCAGCATTTT.

This sequence joins TRBV5-4 and TRBJ2-7; 9 positions match TRBD1. The CDR3 has 17 residues. V lost 4 bases, J lost 3 bases, and 14 bases stayed unmatched. The germline V gene has CDR1 SGHNT and CDR2 YYREEE (reference sequence). DNA for the CDR3: TGTGCCAGCAGCCCCTCAACAGGGGGCCTTCGATTCTACGAGCAGTACTTC. Its translation: CASSPSTGGLRFYEQYF.

The chain recombines TRBV30 with TRBJ1-5; D unclear. This CDR3 region has 13 residues. Germline V gives CDR1 GTSNPN, CDR2 SVGIG (reference sequence). The V end was cut by 5 bases, the J end by 2 bases, with 10 bases between. The DNA for the CDR3 is TGTGCCTGGGGCACTAGGGGCAATCAGCCCCAGCATTTT. Translation: CAWGTRGNQPQHF.

The gene calls are TRBV29-1 and TRBJ2-1, with 7 bases aligning to TRBD2. This CDR3 region has 13 residues. Germline CDR1 and CDR2: SQVTM and ANQGSEA. Germline trimming cut 4 bases from V and 2 bases from J; bases unmatched to any gene: 2. The CDR3 spells CSVGREAYNEQFF. CDR3 DNA: TGCAGCGTTGGCCGGGAGGCCTACAATGAGCAGTTCTTC.

The genes are TRBV9 and TRBJ2-7, with 11 nucleotides matching TRBD2. CDR3 length: 13 amino acids. The germline CDR1 and CDR2 sequences are SGDLS and YYNGEE. With 6 bases clipped from V and 6 bases from J, the junction kept 5 bases outside the gene matches. CDR3 in amino acids: CASNPGTSGEQYF. DNA of the CDR3: TGTGCCAGCAACCCTGGGACTAGCGGCGAGCAGTACTTC.

V is TRBV2 and J is TRBJ2-2; 12 bases are a match to TRBD2. Germline V lookup: CDR1 SNHLY, CDR2 FYNNEI. The ends lost 6 bases at V and 3 bases at J; junction bases unmatched: 8. CDR3 length equals 17 residues. For the CDR3, the DNA is TGTGCCAGCAGAAGCCGACTAGCGGGGGCCCACACCGGGGAGCTGTTTTTT. Its translation: CASRSRLAGAHTGELFF.

This chain joins TRBV6-5 and TRBJ1-2; unclear D gene. Trimming pared 2 bases from V and 0 bases from J, leaving 4 bases between. Germline CDR1 reads MNHEY; CDR2 reads SVGAGI. The CDR3 consists of 13 residues. CDR3 sequence reads: CASSYRANYGYTF. In nucleotides, the CDR3 is TGTGCCAGCAGTTACAGGGCTAACTATGGCTACACCTTC.

The chain combines TRBV11-2 with TRBJ1-1, with unresolved D. Germline assignment: CDR1 SGHAT and CDR2 FQNNGV. The V and J ends lost 5 bases and 1 base respectively, with 2 bases between them. This CDR3 region has 11 residues. Written as DNA, the CDR3 is TGTGCCAGCAGCCGGAACACTGAAGCTTTCTTT. Its translation: CASSRNTEAFF. The whole variable domain, filled in from reference TRBV11-2 and TRBJ1-1, reads EAGVAQSPRYKIIEKRQSVAFWCNPISGHATLYWYQQILGQGPKLLIQFQNNGVVDDSQLPKDRFSAERLKGVDSTLKIQPAKLEDSAVYLCASSRNTEAFFGQGTRLTVV.

This clone appeared a few times. The CDR3 region has the DNA TGTGCCAGCAGTGAGGGACAGGCGTACTATGGCTACACCTTC. Translated, it gives CASSEGQAYYGYTF. The rearrangement uses TRBV2 and TRBJ1-2; 8 bases are shared with TRBD1. CDR3 length equals 14 residues. The V segment lost 3 bases and the J segment 3 bases; nucleotides outside the gene matches: 3. Germline-derived CDR1 and CDR2 are SNHLY and FYNNEI.

In its sample, this clone was seen a few times. The CDR3 spells CASSLGGRPNTEAFF. The DNA for the CDR3 is TGTGCCAGCAGCTTAGGAGGACGGCCTAACACTGAAGCTTTCTTT. The V gene is TRBV7-9, the J gene TRBJ1-1; D remains ambiguous. The germline V and J ends were trimmed by 1 base and 2 bases, with 11 bases remaining between them. The CDR3 is 15 amino acids. Germline assignment: CDR1 SEHNR and CDR2 FQNEAQ (reference sequence).

This clone was seen only a few times. The rearrangement links TRBV11-1 to TRBJ2-3; D ambiguous. The CDR3 consists of 15 residues. Germline loops: CDR1 SGHAT, CDR2 FQDESV (reference sequence). V lost 3 bases to trimming and J lost 8 bases, with 18 bases between them. Written as DNA, the CDR3 is TGTGCCAGCAGCTTGAGGTCCGCGGTCCCGGGTACGCAGTATTTT. Its translation is CASSLRSAVPGTQYF.

The V gene is TRBV21-1, the J gene TRBJ2-1; TRBD2 is taken as the D call from the table, unchecked against the DNA. TRBV21-1 is a pseudogene locus. The CDR3 is made up of 18 amino acids. For the CDR3, the DNA is TGTGCCAGCAGCATTCTAGTAGGGAAGGGAGGGATGTGCGATGAGCAGTTCTTC. It encodes CASSILVGKGGMCDEQFF.

This clone was seen a handful of times. This chain uses TRBV29-1 with TRBJ1-2; D call uncertain. In germline, CDR1 is SQVTM, CDR2 ANQGSEA. V shed 6 bases and J shed 8 bases, with 16 bases lying between them. CDR3 size: 12 residues. Written as DNA, the CDR3 is TGCAGCGTCGACGCAAACGCCGGAGGCTACACCTTC. This sequence encodes CSVDANAGGYTF.

The rearrangement joins TRBV9 to TRBJ2-3; no reliable D call. Germline assignment: CDR1 SGDLS and CDR2 YYNGEE. Trimming removed 0 bases from V and 6 bases from J, with 11 bases in between. The CDR3 length is 14 residues. The CDR3 DNA follows: TGTGCCAGCAGCGTAGGAACAGCAGCGGATACGCAGTATTTT. Protein: CASSVGTAADTQYF.

This clone was counted between two and nine times. This chain uses TRBV18 with TRBJ1-1; no clear D gene. With 6 bases removed from V and 1 base from J, the gap between germline ends came to 15 bases. CDR3 length: 15 residues. The V gene's germline CDR1 is KGHSH and CDR2 LQKENI. Here the CDR3 DNA reads TGTGCCAGCTCTTTCACCGGCCCTCCGAACACTGAAGCTTTCTTT. Translation gives CASSFTGPPNTEAFF. The complete variable domain, with remaining parts taken from reference TRBV18 and TRBJ1-1, reads NAGVMQNPRHLVRRRGQEARLRCSPMKGHSHVYWYRQLPEEGLKFMVYLQKENIIDESGMPKERFSAEFPKEGPSILRIQQVVRGDSAAYFCASSFTGPPNTEAFFGQGTRLTVV.

This rearrangement joins TRBV5-1 to TRBJ2-3; D ambiguous. CDR1 SGHRS and CDR2 YFSETQ come from the germline V gene. The CDR3 has 13 residues. V was cut by 6 bases and J by 2 bases, with 10 bases left in between. The CDR3 loop is CASKPVSTDTQYF. The CDR3 DNA follows: TGCGCCAGCAAGCCGGTTTCCACAGATACGCAGTATTTT.